This T cell receptor (beta chain) was observed in a study of OX40 agonist ivuxolimab in advanced cancers. Study details: Subjects had a mean age of about 65 years, with a range of 23 to 79; about 83% were male.

Only a few counts were recorded for this clone. What it binds is unknown. Study-wide findings and caveats: Clonal expansion by week 6 occurred in CD4+ and CD8+ blood T cells (at 0.1 to 3.0 mg/kg). Partial responders treated at 0.1-3.0 mg/kg exhibited clonal expansion among the lowest measured. Nonresponders included some who also had low normalized T-cell clonal expansion.

This CDR3 is 14 amino acids long. Germline CDR1 SGHNT, CDR2 YYREEE (reference sequence). The junction had 3 bases not matched to a gene; V was cut back by 3 bases and J by 0 bases. Profiled with immunoSEQ multiplex PCR; TCRdb holds only in-frame clones, not every one. The sample lists 65,000 to 85,000 clones; about 92% were seen once. Sample: CD4+ or CD8+ T cells sorted from blood, taken in a trial of the OX40 agonist ivuxolimab. This sequence originates from an adult with an advanced solid tumor such as melanoma, head and neck, liver or kidney cancer. The chain couples TRBV5-4 to TRBJ2-7, with 7 bases that match TRBD2. CDR3 residues: CASSSAGSSYEQYF. CDR3 in DNA: TGTGCCAGCAGCTCAGCGGGGAGCTCCTACGAGCAGTACTTC.